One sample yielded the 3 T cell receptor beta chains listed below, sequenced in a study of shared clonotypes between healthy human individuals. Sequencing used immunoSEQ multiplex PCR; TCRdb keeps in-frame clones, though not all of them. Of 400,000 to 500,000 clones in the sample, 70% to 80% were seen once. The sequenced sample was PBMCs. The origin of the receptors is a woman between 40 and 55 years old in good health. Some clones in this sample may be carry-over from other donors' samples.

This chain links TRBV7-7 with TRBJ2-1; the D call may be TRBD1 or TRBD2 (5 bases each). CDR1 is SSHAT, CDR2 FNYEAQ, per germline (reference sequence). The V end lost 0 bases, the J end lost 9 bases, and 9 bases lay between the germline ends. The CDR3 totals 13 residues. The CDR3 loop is CASSLARDLEQFF. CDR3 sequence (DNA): TGTGCCAGCAGCTTAGCCCGGGACCTTGAGCAGTTCTTC.

The CDR3 bases are TGTGCCAGCAGCTTAGGTGTGTGGGCAGGCTCTAACTATGGCTACACCTTC. Translating it yields CASSLGVWAGSNYGYTF. V usage is TRBV7-2 and J usage is TRBJ1-2; unclear D gene. The CDR3 runs to 17 residues. V lost 1 base to trimming and J lost 0 bases, with 15 bases between them. Germline V lookup: CDR1 SGHTA, CDR2 FQGNSA.

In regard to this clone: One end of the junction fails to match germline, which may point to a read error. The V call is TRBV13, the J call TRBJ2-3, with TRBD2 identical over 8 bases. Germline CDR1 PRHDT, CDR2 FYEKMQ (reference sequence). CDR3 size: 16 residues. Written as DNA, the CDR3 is TGTGCCAGCAGTAGCTGGGGGCGGGAGGACACAGATGCGCAGTATTTT. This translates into CASSSWGREDTDAQYF.